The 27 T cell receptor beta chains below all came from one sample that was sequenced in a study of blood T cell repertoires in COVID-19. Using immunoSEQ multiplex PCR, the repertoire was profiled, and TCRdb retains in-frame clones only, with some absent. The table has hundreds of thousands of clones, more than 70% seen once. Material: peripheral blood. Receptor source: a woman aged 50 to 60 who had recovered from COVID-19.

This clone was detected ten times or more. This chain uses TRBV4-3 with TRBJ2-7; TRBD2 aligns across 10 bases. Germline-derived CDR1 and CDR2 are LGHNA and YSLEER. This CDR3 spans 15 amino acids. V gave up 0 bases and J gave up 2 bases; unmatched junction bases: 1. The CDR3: CASSQELAGPYEQYF. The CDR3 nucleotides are TGCGCCAGCAGCCAAGAACTAGCGGGGCCCTACGAGCAGTACTTC.

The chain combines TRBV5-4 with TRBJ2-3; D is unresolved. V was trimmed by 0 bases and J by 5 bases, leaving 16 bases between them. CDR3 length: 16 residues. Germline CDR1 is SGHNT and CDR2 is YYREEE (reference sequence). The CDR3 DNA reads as TGTGCCAGCAGCTTGGCTAGGCCTACCGGCGGAGATACGCAGTATTTT. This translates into CASSLARPTGGDTQYF.

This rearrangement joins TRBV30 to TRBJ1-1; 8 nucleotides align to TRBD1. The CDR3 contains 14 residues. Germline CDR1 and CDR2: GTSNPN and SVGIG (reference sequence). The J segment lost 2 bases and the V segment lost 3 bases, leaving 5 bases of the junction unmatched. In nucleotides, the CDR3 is TGTGCCTGGAGCCGGACAGGGAGAAACACTGAAGCTTTCTTT. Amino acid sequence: CAWSRTGRNTEAFF. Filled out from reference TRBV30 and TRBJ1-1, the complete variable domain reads SQTIHQWPATLVQPVGSPLSLECTVEGTSNPNLYWYRQAAGRGLQLLFYSVGIGQISSEVPQNLSASRPQDRQFILSSKKLLLSDSGFYLCAWSRTGRNTEAFFGQGTRLTVV.

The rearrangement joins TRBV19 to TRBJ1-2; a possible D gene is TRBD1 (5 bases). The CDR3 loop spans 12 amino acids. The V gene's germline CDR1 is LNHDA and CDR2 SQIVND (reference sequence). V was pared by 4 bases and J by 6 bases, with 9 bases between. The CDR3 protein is CASSTTGDGYTF. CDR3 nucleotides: TGTGCCAGTAGTACCACGGGGGATGGCTACACCTTC. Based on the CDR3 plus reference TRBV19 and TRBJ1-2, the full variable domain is DGGITQSPKYLFRKEGQNVTLSCEQNLNHDAMYWYRQDPGQGLRLIYYSQIVNDFQKGDIAEGYSVSREKKESFPLTVTSAQKNPTAFYLCASSTTGDGYTFGSGTRLTVV.

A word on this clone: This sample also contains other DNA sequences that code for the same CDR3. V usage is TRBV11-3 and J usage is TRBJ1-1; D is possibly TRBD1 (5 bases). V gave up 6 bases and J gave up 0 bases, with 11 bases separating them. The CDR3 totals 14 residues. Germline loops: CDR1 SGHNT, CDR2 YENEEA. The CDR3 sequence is CASSFGGMNTEAFF. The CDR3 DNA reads TGTGCCAGCAGTTTTGGGGGGATGAACACTGAAGCTTTCTTT.

In DNA, the CDR3 is TGCGCCAGCAGCCGCGATATGACAGGGAGGATCATGAACACTGAAGCTTTCTTT. Protein sequence: CASSRDMTGRIMNTEAFF. The gene calls are TRBV4-1 and TRBJ1-1, with TRBD1 matching over 7 bases. With 4 bases clipped from V and 0 bases from J, the junction kept 14 bases outside the gene matches. CDR1 and CDR2 (germline): MGHRA, YSYEKL. The CDR3 length is 18 residues.

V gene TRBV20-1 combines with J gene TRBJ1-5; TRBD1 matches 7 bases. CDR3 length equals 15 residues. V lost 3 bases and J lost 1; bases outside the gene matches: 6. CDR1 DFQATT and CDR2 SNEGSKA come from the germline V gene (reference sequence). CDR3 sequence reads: CSASQGGQSNQPQHF. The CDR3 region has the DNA TGCAGTGCTAGTCAAGGGGGCCAGAGCAATCAGCCCCAGCATTTT.

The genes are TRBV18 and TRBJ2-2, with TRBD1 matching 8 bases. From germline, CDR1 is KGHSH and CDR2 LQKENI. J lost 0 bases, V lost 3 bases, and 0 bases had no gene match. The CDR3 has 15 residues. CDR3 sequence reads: CASSPGQANTGELFF. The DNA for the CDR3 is TGTGCCAGCTCACCGGGACAGGCGAACACCGGGGAGCTGTTTTTT.

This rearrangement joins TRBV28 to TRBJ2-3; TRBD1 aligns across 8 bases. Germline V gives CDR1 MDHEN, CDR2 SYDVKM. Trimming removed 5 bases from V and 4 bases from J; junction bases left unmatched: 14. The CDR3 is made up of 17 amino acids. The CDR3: CASSTLGQGIRADTQYF. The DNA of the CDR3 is TGTGCCAGCAGTACCTTAGGACAGGGAATTAGGGCAGATACGCAGTATTTT.

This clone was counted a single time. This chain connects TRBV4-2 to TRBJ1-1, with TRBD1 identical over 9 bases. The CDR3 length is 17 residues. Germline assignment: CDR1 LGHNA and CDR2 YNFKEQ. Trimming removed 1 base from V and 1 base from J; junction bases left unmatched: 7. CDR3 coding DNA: TGTGCCAGCAGCCAAGGTCCGGGGGGACAGGGGAACACTGAAGCTTTCTTT. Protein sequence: CASSQGPGGQGNTEAFF.

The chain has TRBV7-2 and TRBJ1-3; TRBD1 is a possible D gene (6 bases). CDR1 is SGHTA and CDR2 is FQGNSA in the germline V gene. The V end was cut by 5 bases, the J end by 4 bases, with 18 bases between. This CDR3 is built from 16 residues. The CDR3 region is CASSPSPGESGNTIYF. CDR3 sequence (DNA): TGTGCCAGCAGCCCGTCACCAGGGGAGTCCGGAAACACCATATATTTT.

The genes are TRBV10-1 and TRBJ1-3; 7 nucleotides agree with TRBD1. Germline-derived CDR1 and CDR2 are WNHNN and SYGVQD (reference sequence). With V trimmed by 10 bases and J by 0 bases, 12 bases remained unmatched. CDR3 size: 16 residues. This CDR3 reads CATPRQGSSSGNTIYF. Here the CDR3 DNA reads TGCGCCACCCCCAGACAGGGATCTAGCTCTGGAAACACCATATATTTT.

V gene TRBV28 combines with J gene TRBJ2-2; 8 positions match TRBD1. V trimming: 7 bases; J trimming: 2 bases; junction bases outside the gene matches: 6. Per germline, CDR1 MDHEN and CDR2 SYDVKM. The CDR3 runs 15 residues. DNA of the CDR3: TGTGCCAGCACACCGGACAGGGAAAACACCGGGGAGCTGTTTTTT. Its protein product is CASTPDRENTGELFF.

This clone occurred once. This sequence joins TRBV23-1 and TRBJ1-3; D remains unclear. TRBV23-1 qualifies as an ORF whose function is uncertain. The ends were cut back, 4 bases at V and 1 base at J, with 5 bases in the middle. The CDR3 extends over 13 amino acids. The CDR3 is CASSLLSGNTIYF. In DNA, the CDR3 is TGCGCCAGCAGTCTCCTTTCTGGAAACACCATATATTTT.

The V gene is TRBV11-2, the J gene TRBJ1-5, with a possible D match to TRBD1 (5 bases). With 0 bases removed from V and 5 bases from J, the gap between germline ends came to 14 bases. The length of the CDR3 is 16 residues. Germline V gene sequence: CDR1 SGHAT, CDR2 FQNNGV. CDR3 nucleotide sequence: TGTGCCAGCAGCTTAGAAGGAGGGGCAGGTTATCAGCCCCAGCATTTT. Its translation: CASSLEGGAGYQPQHF.

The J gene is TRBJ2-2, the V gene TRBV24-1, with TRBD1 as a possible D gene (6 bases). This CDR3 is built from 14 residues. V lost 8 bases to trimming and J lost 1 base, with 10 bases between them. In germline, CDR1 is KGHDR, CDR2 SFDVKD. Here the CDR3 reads CATTQTGNTGELFF. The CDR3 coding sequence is TGTGCCACCACACAGACAGGGAACACCGGGGAGCTGTTTTTT.

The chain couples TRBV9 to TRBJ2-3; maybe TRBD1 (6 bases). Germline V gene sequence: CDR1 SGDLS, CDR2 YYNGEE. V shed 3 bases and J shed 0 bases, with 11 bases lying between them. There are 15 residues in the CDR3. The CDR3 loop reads CASSADSSSTDTQYF. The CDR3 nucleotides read TGTGCCAGCAGCGCGGACAGTTCTAGCACAGATACGCAGTATTTT.

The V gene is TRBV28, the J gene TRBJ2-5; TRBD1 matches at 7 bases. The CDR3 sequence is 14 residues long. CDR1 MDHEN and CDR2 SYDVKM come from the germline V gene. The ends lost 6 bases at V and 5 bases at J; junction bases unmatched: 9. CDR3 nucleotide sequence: TGTGCCAGCAGCTACACAGGGGCCGAGGAGACCCAGTACTTC. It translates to CASSYTGAEETQYF.

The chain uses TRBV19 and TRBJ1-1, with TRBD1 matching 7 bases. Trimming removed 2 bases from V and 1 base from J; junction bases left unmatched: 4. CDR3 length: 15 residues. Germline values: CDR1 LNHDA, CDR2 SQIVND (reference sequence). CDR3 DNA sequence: TGTGCCAGTAGTATACCGGGACAGACGAACACTGAAGCTTTCTTT. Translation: CASSIPGQTNTEAFF.

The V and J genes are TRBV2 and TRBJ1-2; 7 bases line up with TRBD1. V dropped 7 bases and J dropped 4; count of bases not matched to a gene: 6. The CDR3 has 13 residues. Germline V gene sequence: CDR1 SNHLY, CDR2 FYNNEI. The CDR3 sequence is CASKQGVSYGYTF. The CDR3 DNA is TGTGCCAGCAAGCAGGGGGTGTCCTATGGCTACACCTTC.

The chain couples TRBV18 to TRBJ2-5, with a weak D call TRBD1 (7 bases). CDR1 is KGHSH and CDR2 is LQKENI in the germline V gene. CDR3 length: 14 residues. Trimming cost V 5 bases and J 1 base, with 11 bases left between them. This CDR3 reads CASSRQGGQETQYF. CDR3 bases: TGTGCCAGCTCAAGACAGGGAGGCCAAGAGACCCAGTACTTC.

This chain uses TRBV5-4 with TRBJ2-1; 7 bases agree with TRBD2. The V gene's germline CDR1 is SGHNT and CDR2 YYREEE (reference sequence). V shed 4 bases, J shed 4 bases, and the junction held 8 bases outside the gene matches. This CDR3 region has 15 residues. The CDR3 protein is CASSPGLGTYNEQFF. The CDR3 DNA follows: TGTGCCAGCAGCCCCGGACTAGGAACATACAATGAGCAGTTCTTC.

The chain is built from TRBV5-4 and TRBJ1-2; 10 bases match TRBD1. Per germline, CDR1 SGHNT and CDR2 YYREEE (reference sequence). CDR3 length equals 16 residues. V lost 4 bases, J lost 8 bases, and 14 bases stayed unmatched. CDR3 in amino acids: CASSPIRDRGQEGYTF. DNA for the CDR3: TGTGCCAGCAGCCCGATTCGCGACAGGGGGCAGGAAGGCTACACCTTC. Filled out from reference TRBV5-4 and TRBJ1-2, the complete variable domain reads ETGVTQSPTHLIKTRGQQVTLRCSSQSGHNTVSWYQQALGQGPQFIFQYYREEENGRGNFPPRFSGLQFPNYSSELNVNALELDDSALYLCASSPIRDRGQEGYTFGSGTRLTVV.

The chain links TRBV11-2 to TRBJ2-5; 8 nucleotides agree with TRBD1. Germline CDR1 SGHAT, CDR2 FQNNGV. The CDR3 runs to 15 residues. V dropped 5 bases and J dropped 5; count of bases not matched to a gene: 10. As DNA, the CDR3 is TGTGCCAGCAGCGGGCCAGGGGGCGCCCGGGAGACCCAGTACTTC. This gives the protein CASSGPGGARETQYF.

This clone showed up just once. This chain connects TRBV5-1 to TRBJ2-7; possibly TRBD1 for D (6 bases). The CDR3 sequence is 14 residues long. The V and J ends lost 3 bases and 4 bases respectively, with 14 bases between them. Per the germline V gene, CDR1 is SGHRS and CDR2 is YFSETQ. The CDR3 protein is CASSSGTMDYEQYF. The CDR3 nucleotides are TGCGCCAGCAGCTCCGGGACAATGGATTACGAGCAGTACTTC.

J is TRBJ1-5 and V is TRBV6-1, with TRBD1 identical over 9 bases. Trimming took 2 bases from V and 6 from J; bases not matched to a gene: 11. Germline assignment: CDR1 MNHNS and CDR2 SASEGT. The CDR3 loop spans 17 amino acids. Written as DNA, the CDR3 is TGTGCCAGCAGTGAACTTTCCGGGGGACAGGGCCGTCAGCCCCAGCATTTT. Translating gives CASSELSGGQGRQPQHF.

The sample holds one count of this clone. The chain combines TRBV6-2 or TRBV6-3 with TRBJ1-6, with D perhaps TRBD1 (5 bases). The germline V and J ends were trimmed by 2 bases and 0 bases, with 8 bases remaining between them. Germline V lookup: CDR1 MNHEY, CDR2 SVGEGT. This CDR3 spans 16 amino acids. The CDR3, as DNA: TGTGCCAGCAGTTACCGGGGGAGCTCCTATAATTCACCCCTCCACTTT. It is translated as CASSYRGSSYNSPLHF.